Presented here are 4 T cell receptor beta chains from one specimen sequenced in a study of cytomegalovirus exposure and HLA in healthy donors. The PCR contained 60 Vbeta and 13 Jbeta primers. The data were produced by immunoSEQ multiplex PCR, yet TCRdb's version contains in-frame clones alone and is incomplete. The repertoire consists of some 120,000 clones, with 74% occurring once and the leading ten covering around 2%. Sequencing input: PBMCs. The origin of the receptors is a human donor in good health.

The chain is built from TRBV11-3 and TRBJ2-3; perhaps TRBD1 as D (6 bases). This CDR3 is built from 13 residues. Looked up from germline, CDR1 is SGHNT and CDR2 is YENEEA. V shed 2 bases and J shed 11 bases, with 14 bases lying between them. CDR3 DNA sequence: TGTGCCAGCAGCTTACTAAACCAGGGGAGGCAGTATTTT. Protein product: CASSLLNQGRQYF.

The V call is TRBV5-4, the J call TRBJ1-6, with D unresolved. The CDR3 has 13 residues. Trimming took off 0 bases at V and 7 bases at J, with 5 bases between the two ends. The germline V gene encodes CDR1 SGHNT and CDR2 YYREEE (reference sequence). This chain's CDR3 is CASSLEPNSPLHF. Here the CDR3 DNA reads TGTGCCAGCAGCTTGGAGCCGAATTCACCCCTCCACTTT.

This sequence joins TRBV27 and TRBJ2-7; no definite D call. The germline CDR1 and CDR2 sequences are MNHEY and SMNVEV (reference sequence). V dropped 3 bases and J dropped 6 bases, with 9 bases sitting between them. The CDR3 runs to 12 residues. The CDR3 spells CASSFPSSEQYF. The DNA of the CDR3 is TGTGCCAGCAGTTTCCCTAGTAGCGAGCAGTACTTC.

The gene calls are TRBV5-1 and TRBJ2-5; possible D gene TRBD1, 5 bases. The CDR3 contains 12 residues. Germline CDR1 and CDR2: SGHRS and YFSETQ. V dropped 7 bases and J dropped 5 bases, with 12 bases sitting between them. Here the CDR3 DNA reads TGCGCCAGCGGGGCCAGCCTCGAGACCCAGTACTTC. It translates to CASGASLETQYF.